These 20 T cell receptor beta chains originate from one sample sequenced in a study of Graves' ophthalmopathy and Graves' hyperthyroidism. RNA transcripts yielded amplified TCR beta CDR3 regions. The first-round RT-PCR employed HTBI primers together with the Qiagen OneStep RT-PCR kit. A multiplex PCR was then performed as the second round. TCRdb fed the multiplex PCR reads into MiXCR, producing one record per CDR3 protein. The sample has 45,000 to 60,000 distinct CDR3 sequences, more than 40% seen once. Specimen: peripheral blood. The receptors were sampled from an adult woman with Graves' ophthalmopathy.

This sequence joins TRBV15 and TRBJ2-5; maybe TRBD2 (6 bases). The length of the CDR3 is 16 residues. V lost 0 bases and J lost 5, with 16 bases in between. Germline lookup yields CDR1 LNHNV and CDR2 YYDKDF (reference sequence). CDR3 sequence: CATSRDLGGAGETQYF. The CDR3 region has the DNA TGTGCCACCAGCAGAGATTTAGGCGGGGCCGGGGAGACCCAGTACTTC. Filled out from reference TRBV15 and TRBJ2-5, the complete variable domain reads DAMVIQNPRYQVTQFGKPVTLSCSQTLNHNVMYWYQQKSSQAPKLLFHYYDKDFNNEADTPDNFQSRRPNTSFCFLDIRSPGLGDTAMYLCATSRDLGGAGETQYFGPGTRLLVL.

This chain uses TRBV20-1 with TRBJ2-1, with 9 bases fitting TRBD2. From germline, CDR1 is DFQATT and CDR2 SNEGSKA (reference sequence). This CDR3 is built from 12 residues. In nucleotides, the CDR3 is TGCAGCCCGGAGGGCGGGAGGGGTGAGCAGTTCTTC. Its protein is CSPEGGRGEQFF.

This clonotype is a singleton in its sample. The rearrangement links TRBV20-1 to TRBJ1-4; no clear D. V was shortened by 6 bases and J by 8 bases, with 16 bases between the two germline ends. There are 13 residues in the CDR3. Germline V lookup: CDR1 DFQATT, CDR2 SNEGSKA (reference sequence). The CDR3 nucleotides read TGCAGTGCCCCGAGGGAGGGTGGGGAAAAACTGTTTTTT. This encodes CSAPREGGEKLFF.

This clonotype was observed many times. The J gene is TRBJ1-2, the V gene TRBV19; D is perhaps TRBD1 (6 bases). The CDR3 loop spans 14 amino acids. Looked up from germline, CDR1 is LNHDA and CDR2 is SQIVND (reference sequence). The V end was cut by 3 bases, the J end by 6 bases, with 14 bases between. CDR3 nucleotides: TGTGCCAGTAGTATGGGGGCAGCCCGGGATGGCTACACCTTC. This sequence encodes CASSMGAARDGYTF.

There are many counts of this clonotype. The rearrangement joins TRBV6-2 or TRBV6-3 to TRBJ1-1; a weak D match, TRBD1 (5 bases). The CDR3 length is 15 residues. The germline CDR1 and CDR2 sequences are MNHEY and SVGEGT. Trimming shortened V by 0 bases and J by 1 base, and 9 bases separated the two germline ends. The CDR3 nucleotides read TGTGCCAGCAGTTACTCCCGGGGCGGGAACACTGAAGCTTTCTTT. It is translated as CASSYSRGGNTEAFF.

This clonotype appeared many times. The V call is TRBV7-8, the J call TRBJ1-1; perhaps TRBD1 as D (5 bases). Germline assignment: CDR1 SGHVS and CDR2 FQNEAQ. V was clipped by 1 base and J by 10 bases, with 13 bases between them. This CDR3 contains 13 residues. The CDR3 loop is CASSLERGGGAFF. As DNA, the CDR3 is TGTGCCAGCAGCTTAGAGCGGGGGGGGGGAGCTTTCTTT.

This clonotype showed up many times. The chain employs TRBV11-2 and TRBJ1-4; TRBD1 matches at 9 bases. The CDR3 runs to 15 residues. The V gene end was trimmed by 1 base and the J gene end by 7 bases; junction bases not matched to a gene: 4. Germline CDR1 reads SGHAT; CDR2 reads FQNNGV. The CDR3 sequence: CASSLVTGGIEKLFF. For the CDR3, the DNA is TGTGCCAGCAGCTTAGTGACAGGGGGAATTGAAAAACTGTTTTTT.

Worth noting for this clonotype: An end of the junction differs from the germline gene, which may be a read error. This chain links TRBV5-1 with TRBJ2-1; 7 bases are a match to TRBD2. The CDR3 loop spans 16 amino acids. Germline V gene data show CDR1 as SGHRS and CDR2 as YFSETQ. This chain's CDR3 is CAWGVGRELNDNEQFF. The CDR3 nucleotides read TGTGCCTGGGGGGTTGGGCGGGAGTTAAATGACAATGAGCAGTTCTTC.

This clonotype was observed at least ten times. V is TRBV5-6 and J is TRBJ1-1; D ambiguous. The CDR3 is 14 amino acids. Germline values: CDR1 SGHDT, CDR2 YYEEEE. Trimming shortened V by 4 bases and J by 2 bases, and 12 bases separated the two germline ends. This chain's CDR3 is CASSLRRVNTEAFF. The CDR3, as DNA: TGTGCCAGCAGCCTCCGCCGGGTTAACACTGAAGCTTTCTTT.

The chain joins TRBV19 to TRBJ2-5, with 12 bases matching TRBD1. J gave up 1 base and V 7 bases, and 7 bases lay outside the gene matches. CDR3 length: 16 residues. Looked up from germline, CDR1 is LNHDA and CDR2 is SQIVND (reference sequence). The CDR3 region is CASIKGQGAIQETQYF. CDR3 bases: TGTGCCAGTATCAAGGGACAGGGGGCAATCCAAGAGACCCAGTACTTC.

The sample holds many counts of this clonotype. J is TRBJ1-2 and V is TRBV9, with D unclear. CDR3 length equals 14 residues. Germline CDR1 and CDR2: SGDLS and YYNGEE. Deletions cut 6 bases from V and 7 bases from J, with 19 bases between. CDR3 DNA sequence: TGTGCCAGCACGGTTGACCAAGCGATCGGTGGCTACACCTTC. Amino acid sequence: CASTVDQAIGGYTF. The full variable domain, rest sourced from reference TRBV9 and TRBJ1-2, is DSGVTQTPKHLITATGQRVTLRCSPRSGDLSVYWYQQSLDQGLQFLIQYYNGEERAKGNILERFSAQQFPDLHSELNLSSLELGDSALYFCASTVDQAIGGYTFGSGTRLTVV.

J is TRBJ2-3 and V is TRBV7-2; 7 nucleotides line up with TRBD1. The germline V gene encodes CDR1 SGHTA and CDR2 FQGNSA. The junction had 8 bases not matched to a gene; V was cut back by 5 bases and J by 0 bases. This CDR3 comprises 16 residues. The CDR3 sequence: CASSAGTDLSTDTQYF. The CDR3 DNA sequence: TGTGCCAGCAGCGCCGGGACAGATCTTAGCACAGATACGCAGTATTTT.

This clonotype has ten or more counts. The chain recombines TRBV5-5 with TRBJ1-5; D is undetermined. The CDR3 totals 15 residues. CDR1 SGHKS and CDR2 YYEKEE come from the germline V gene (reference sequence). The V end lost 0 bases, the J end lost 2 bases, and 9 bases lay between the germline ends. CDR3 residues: CASSLDPWGNQPQHF. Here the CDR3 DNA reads TGTGCCAGCAGCTTGGACCCTTGGGGCAATCAGCCCCAGCATTTT. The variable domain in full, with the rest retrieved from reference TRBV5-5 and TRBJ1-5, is DAGVTQSPTHLIKTRGQQVTLRCSPISGHKSVSWYQQVLGQGPQFIFQYYEKEERGRGNFPDRFSARQFPNYSSELNVNALLLGDSALYLCASSLDPWGNQPQHFGDGTRLSIL.

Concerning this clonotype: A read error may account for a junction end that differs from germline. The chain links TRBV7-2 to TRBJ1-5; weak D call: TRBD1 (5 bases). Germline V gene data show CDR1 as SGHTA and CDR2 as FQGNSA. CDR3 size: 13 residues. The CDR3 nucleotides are TGTGCCAGCAGCCCCCGGGGCAATGAGCCCCAGCATTTT. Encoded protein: CASSPRGNEPQHF.

Written as DNA, the CDR3 is TGTGCCAGTACCCCTTCCCCTTGGGACAGAAACCTTAACTATGGCTACACCTTC. It is translated as CASTPSPWDRNLNYGYTF. The V and J genes are TRBV19 and TRBJ1-2, with TRBD1 identical over 7 bases. This CDR3 region has 18 residues. J lost 1 base, V lost 7 bases, and 18 bases had no gene match. The V gene's germline CDR1 is LNHDA and CDR2 SQIVND (reference sequence).

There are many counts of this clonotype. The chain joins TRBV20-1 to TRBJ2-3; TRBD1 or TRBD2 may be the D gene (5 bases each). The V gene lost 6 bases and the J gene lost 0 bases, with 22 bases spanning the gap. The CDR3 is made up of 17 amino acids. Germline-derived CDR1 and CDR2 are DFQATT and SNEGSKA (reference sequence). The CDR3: CSASRQTIAISTDTQYF. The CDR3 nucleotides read TGCAGTGCCTCTAGACAGACTATCGCTATAAGCACAGATACGCAGTATTTT.

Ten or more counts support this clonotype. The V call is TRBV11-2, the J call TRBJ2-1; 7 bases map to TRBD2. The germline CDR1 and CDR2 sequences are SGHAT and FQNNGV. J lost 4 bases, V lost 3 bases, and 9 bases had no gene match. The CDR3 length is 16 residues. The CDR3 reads CASSFVAQREYNEQFF. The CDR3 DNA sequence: TGTGCCAGCAGCTTCGTAGCCCAGCGGGAATACAATGAGCAGTTCTTC.

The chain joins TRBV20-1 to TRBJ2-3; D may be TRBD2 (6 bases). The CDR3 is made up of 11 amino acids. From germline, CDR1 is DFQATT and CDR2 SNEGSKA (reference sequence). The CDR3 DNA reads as TGCAGGGAGGGGAGCACAGATACGCAGTATTTT. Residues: CREGSTDTQYF.

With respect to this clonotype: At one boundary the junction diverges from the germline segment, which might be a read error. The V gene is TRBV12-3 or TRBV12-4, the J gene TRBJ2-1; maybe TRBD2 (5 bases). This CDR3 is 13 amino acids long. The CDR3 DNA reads TGTGCCAGCAGTTTCCCCGGTGGAGGTGAGCAATTCTTC. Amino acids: CASSFPGGGEQFF.

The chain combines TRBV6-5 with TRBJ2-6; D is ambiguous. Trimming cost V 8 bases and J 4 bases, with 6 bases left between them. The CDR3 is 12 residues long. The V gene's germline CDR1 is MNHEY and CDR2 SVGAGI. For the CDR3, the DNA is TGTGCCAGCGGTAGCGGGGCCAACGTCCTGACTTTC. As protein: CASGSGANVLTF.